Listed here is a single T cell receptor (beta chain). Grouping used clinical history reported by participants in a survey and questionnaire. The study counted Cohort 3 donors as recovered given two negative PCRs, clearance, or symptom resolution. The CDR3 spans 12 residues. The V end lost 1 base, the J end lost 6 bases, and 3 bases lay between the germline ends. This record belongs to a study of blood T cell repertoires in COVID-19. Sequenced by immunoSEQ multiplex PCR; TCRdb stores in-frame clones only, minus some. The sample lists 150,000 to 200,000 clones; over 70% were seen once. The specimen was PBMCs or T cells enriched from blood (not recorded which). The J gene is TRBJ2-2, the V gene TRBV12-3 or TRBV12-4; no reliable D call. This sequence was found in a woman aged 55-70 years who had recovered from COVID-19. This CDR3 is CASSLVSGELFF. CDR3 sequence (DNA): TGTGCCAGCAGTTTAGTCTCCGGGGAGCTGTTTTTT.